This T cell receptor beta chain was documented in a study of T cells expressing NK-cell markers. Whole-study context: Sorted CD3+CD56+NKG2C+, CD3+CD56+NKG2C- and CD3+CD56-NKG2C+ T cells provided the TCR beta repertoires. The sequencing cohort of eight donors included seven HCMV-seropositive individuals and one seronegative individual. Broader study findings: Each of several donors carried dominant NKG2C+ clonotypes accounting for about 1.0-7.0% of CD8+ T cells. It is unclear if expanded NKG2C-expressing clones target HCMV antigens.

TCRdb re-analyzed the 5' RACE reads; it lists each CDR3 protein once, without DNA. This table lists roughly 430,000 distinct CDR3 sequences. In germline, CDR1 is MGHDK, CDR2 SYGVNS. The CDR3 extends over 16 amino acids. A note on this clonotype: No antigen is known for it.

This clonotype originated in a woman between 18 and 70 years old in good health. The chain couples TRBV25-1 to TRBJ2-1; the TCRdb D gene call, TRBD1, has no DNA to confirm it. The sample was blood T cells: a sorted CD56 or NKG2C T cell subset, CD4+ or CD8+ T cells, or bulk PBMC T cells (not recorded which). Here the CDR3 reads CASSGGYGGLYNEQFF. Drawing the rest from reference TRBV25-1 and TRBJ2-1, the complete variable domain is EADIYQTPRYLVIGTGKKITLECSQTMGHDKMYWYQQDPGMELHLIHYSYGVNSTEKGDLSSESTVSRIRTEHFPLTLESARPSHTSQYLCASSGGYGGLYNEQFFGPGTRLTVL.